These T cell receptor beta chains were read from a single sample in a study of vaccination effects on CD4 cells after COVID-19. The data were produced by immunoSEQ multiplex PCR, yet TCRdb's version contains in-frame clones alone and is incomplete. The sample has some 60,000 clones; more than 70% are singletons. Their cognate antigens are unknown. The sample was CD4+ T cells from PBMCs cultured with HCoV-NL63 spike peptides, taken before COVID-19 vaccination. These receptors came from a human donor who received a COVID-19 vaccine. The CDR3 runs from the conserved cysteine through the conserved F or W. A D gene is named only where the DNA matches it firmly. Size is omitted from some rows. Given values are once, few, many or a class for expanded clones.

d_call: NA
v_call: TRBV3-1/TRBV3-2
j_call: TRBJ1-2
clone_size: NA
cdr3_aa: CASSQDQGPYYGYTF
cdr3_nt: TGTGCCAGCAGCCAGGACCAGGGACCGTACTATGGCTACACCTTC

d_call: NA
v_call: TRBV3-1/TRBV3-2
j_call: TRBJ1-2
clone_size: few
cdr3_aa: CASSAGPVNYGYTF
cdr3_nt: TGTGCCAGCAGCGCGGGTCCGGTTAACTATGGCTACACCTTC

d_call: NA
v_call: TRBV24-1
j_call: TRBJ2-3
clone_size: NA
cdr3_aa: CATSAWGDTQYF
cdr3_nt: TGTGCCACCAGTGCCTGGGGGGATACGCAGTATTTT

d_call: NA
v_call: TRBV6-5
j_call: TRBJ1-6
clone_size: NA
cdr3_aa: CASSYGSGANSPLHF
cdr3_nt: TGTGCCAGCAGTTACGGCTCGGGGGCTAATTCACCCCTCCACTTT

d_call: NA
v_call: TRBV29-1
j_call: TRBJ2-2
clone_size: NA
cdr3_aa: CSVERTANTGELFF
cdr3_nt: TGCAGCGTTGAGAGGACAGCGAACACCGGGGAGCTGTTTTTT

d_call: NA
v_call: TRBV5-1
j_call: TRBJ2-3
clone_size: NA
cdr3_aa: CASSLVLDTQYF
cdr3_nt: TGCGCCAGCAGCTTGGTTTTAGATACGCAGTATTTT

d_call: TRBD2
v_call: TRBV28
j_call: TRBJ2-3
clone_size: NA
cdr3_aa: CASKGSSGGPSTDTQYF
cdr3_nt: TGTGCCAGCAAGGGCAGTAGCGGGGGCCCAAGCACAGATACGCAGTATTTT

d_call: NA
v_call: TRBV18
j_call: TRBJ2-3
clone_size: NA
cdr3_aa: CASSPERARTDTQYF
cdr3_nt: TGTGCCAGCTCACCAGAGCGGGCACGTACAGATACGCAGTATTTT

d_call: NA
v_call: TRBV12-3/TRBV12-4
j_call: TRBJ1-5
clone_size: NA
cdr3_aa: CASRREDGPQHF
cdr3_nt: TGTGCCAGCAGGCGGGAGGATGGGCCCCAGCATTTT

d_call: NA
v_call: TRBV4-3
j_call: TRBJ1-3
clone_size: NA
cdr3_aa: CASSQSPAGAGNTIYF
cdr3_nt: TGCGCCAGCAGCCAATCTCCGGCAGGAGCTGGAAACACCATATATTTT

d_call: TRBD1
v_call: TRBV24-1
j_call: TRBJ2-2
clone_size: once
cdr3_aa: CATSDLKTGVVTNTGELFF
cdr3_nt: TGTGCCACCAGTGATTTGAAGACAGGGGTTGTCACGAACACCGGGGAGCTGTTTTTT

d_call: NA
v_call: TRBV12-3/TRBV12-4
j_call: TRBJ2-1
clone_size: NA
cdr3_aa: CASSRGHYNEQFF
cdr3_nt: TGTGCCAGCAGCCGGGGACATTACAATGAGCAGTTCTTC

d_call: NA
v_call: TRBV6-1
j_call: TRBJ1-5
clone_size: once
cdr3_aa: CASSERWSLGSNQPQHF
cdr3_nt: TGTGCCAGCAGTGAAAGGTGGTCCCTGGGGAGCAATCAGCCCCAGCATTTT

d_call: TRBD1
v_call: TRBV18
j_call: TRBJ1-1
clone_size: NA
cdr3_aa: CASSPSGGDTEAFF
cdr3_nt: TGTGCCAGCTCGCCCTCAGGGGGGGACACTGAAGCTTTCTTT

d_call: NA
v_call: TRBV19
j_call: TRBJ1-2
clone_size: NA
cdr3_aa: CASTYHGEEDYGYTF
cdr3_nt: TGTGCCAGTACCTATCACGGGGAGGAGGACTATGGCTACACCTTC

d_call: TRBD1
v_call: TRBV19
j_call: TRBJ2-5
clone_size: NA
cdr3_aa: CASSSAGGWETQYF
cdr3_nt: TGTGCCAGTAGTTCGGCAGGGGGCTGGGAGACCCAGTACTTC

d_call: NA
v_call: TRBV14
j_call: TRBJ2-5
clone_size: NA
cdr3_aa: CASSQGTSLETQYF
cdr3_nt: TGTGCCAGCAGCCAAGGGACCAGCCTGGAGACCCAGTACTTC

d_call: NA
v_call: TRBV28
j_call: TRBJ2-2
clone_size: NA
cdr3_aa: CASSFQWRELFF
cdr3_nt: TGTGCCAGCAGTTTTCAATGGAGGGAGCTGTTTTTT

d_call: NA
v_call: TRBV5-1
j_call: TRBJ2-5
clone_size: NA
cdr3_aa: CASSYSGTPQETQYF
cdr3_nt: TGCGCCAGCAGTTACTCGGGGACACCTCAAGAGACCCAGTACTTC

d_call: NA
v_call: TRBV25-1
j_call: TRBJ2-1
clone_size: NA
cdr3_aa: CASGGNGYNEQFF
cdr3_nt: TGTGCCAGCGGGGGGAACGGATACAATGAGCAGTTCTTC

d_call: NA
v_call: TRBV7-2
j_call: TRBJ1-1
clone_size: NA
cdr3_aa: CASSTSGAGNTEAFF
cdr3_nt: TGTGCCAGCAGCACATCAGGGGCTGGGAACACTGAAGCTTTCTTT

d_call: NA
v_call: TRBV7-2
j_call: TRBJ2-4
clone_size: NA
cdr3_aa: CASSAPGQAKNIQYF
cdr3_nt: TGTGCCAGCAGCGCGCCGGGACAAGCCAAAAACATTCAGTACTTC

d_call: NA
v_call: TRBV21-1
j_call: TRBJ1-3
clone_size: few
cdr3_aa: CASSIVELGDFSGNTIYF
cdr3_nt: TGTGCCAGCAGCATTGTGGAACTGGGGGACTTCTCTGGAAACACCATATATTTT

d_call: NA
v_call: TRBV5-1
j_call: TRBJ1-3
clone_size: NA
cdr3_aa: CASSLPLGSGNTIYF
cdr3_nt: TGCGCCAGCAGCCTCCCGTTGGGGAGTGGAAACACCATATATTTT

d_call: NA
v_call: TRBV9
j_call: TRBJ2-2
clone_size: NA
cdr3_aa: CASSVWTGELFF
cdr3_nt: TGTGCCAGCAGCGTATGGACCGGGGAGCTGTTTTTT

d_call: TRBD1
v_call: TRBV5-1
j_call: TRBJ1-1
clone_size: few
cdr3_aa: CASSLWGQQGAFF
cdr3_nt: TGCGCCAGCAGCTTGTGGGGACAGCAAGGGGCTTTCTTT

d_call: NA
v_call: TRBV7-8
j_call: TRBJ1-1
clone_size: NA
cdr3_aa: CASTAGVNTEAFF
cdr3_nt: TGTGCCAGTACCGCGGGGGTGAACACTGAAGCTTTCTTT

d_call: TRBD2
v_call: TRBV9
j_call: TRBJ2-6
clone_size: NA
cdr3_aa: CASSATSGGHSGANVLTF
cdr3_nt: TGTGCCAGCAGCGCGACTAGCGGGGGTCACTCTGGGGCCAACGTCCTGACTTTC

d_call: NA
v_call: TRBV30
j_call: TRBJ2-6
clone_size: few
cdr3_aa: CAWGIGILSGANVLTF
cdr3_nt: TGTGCCTGGGGAATAGGTATTCTCTCTGGGGCCAACGTCCTGACTTTC

d_call: TRBD1
v_call: TRBV2
j_call: TRBJ1-5
clone_size: NA
cdr3_aa: CASSSQPGQGRQPQHF
cdr3_nt: TGTGCCAGCAGTTCTCAGCCGGGACAGGGCCGGCAGCCCCAGCATTTT

d_call: NA
v_call: TRBV15
j_call: TRBJ2-4
clone_size: NA
cdr3_aa: CATSRPDANIQYF
cdr3_nt: TGTGCCACCAGCAGACCGGACGCAAACATTCAGTACTTC

d_call: TRBD2
v_call: TRBV24-1
j_call: TRBJ2-2
clone_size: NA
cdr3_aa: CATSDPGRGGYTGELFF
cdr3_nt: TGTGCCACCAGTGACCCCGGGCGGGGGGGCTACACCGGGGAGCTGTTTTTT

d_call: TRBD1
v_call: TRBV5-1
j_call: TRBJ2-4
clone_size: NA
cdr3_aa: CASSLGDSLNIQYF
cdr3_nt: TGCGCCAGCAGCTTGGGGGACAGCTTAAACATTCAGTACTTC

d_call: TRBD1
v_call: TRBV6-5
j_call: TRBJ1-4
clone_size: NA
cdr3_aa: CASSLQGPGEKLFF
cdr3_nt: TGTGCCAGCAGTCTACAGGGGCCGGGTGAAAAACTGTTTTTT

d_call: TRBD1
v_call: TRBV18
j_call: TRBJ2-3
clone_size: NA
cdr3_aa: CASSEQGARGTDTQYF
cdr3_nt: TGTGCCAGCTCAGAACAGGGGGCGCGGGGCACAGATACGCAGTATTTT

d_call: TRBD2
v_call: TRBV5-6
j_call: TRBJ2-5
clone_size: NA
cdr3_aa: CASSFFGGAEETQYF
cdr3_nt: TGTGCCAGCAGCTTTTTCGGGGGGGCGGAAGAGACCCAGTACTTC

d_call: TRBD2
v_call: TRBV9
j_call: TRBJ2-3
clone_size: NA
cdr3_aa: CASSTGTSGGTDTQYF
cdr3_nt: TGTGCCAGCAGTACCGGGACTAGCGGGGGCACAGATACGCAGTATTTT

d_call: NA
v_call: TRBV18
j_call: TRBJ2-1
clone_size: few
cdr3_aa: CASSPPGSYNEQFF
cdr3_nt: TGTGCCAGCTCACCACCGGGATCCTACAATGAGCAGTTCTTC

d_call: NA
v_call: TRBV19
j_call: TRBJ1-2
clone_size: few
cdr3_aa: CASSIPVYGYTF
cdr3_nt: TGTGCCAGTAGTATACCGGTCTATGGCTACACCTTC

d_call: TRBD2
v_call: TRBV7-6
j_call: TRBJ2-5
clone_size: NA
cdr3_aa: CASSRGGMETQYF
cdr3_nt: TGTGCCAGCAGCCGGGGGGGGATGGAGACCCAGTACTTC

d_call: NA
v_call: TRBV10-2
j_call: TRBJ1-1
clone_size: few
cdr3_aa: CASSGRTVEAFF
cdr3_nt: TGCGCCAGCAGTGGTCGGACGGTTGAAGCTTTCTTT

d_call: TRBD1
v_call: TRBV5-1
j_call: TRBJ2-1
clone_size: NA
cdr3_aa: CASSLYSGTGGWESYNEQFF
cdr3_nt: TGCGCCAGCAGCTTATACTCCGGGACAGGGGGCTGGGAGTCCTACAATGAGCAGTTCTTC

d_call: NA
v_call: TRBV7-8
j_call: TRBJ1-1
clone_size: NA
cdr3_aa: CASSRRLNTEAFF
cdr3_nt: TGTGCCAGCAGCAGGAGGCTGAACACTGAAGCTTTCTTT

d_call: TRBD1
v_call: TRBV19
j_call: TRBJ1-4
clone_size: NA
cdr3_aa: CASRPTGTGAGKLFF
cdr3_nt: TGTGCCAGTAGGCCGACCGGGACAGGGGCAGGGAAACTGTTTTTT

d_call: NA
v_call: TRBV4-2
j_call: TRBJ1-5
clone_size: few
cdr3_aa: CASSQVGGNQPQHF
cdr3_nt: TGTGCCAGCAGCCAAGTTGGAGGGAATCAGCCCCAGCATTTT

d_call: TRBD2
v_call: TRBV5-1
j_call: TRBJ2-1
clone_size: NA
cdr3_aa: CASSPRGLAGGFDNEQFF
cdr3_nt: TGCGCCAGCAGCCCGAGGGGGCTAGCGGGGGGATTCGACAATGAGCAGTTCTTC

d_call: NA
v_call: TRBV5-1
j_call: TRBJ2-1
clone_size: NA
cdr3_aa: CASSPGPLEGEQFF
cdr3_nt: TGCGCCAGCAGCCCGGGACCCCTAGAGGGTGAGCAGTTCTTC

d_call: NA
v_call: TRBV5-1
j_call: TRBJ2-1
clone_size: NA
cdr3_aa: CASSSTRGSGNEQFF
cdr3_nt: TGCGCCAGCAGTTCTACTAGGGGATCGGGCAATGAGCAGTTCTTC

d_call: NA
v_call: TRBV6-2/TRBV6-3
j_call: TRBJ1-1
clone_size: NA
cdr3_aa: CASSYPGQHTEAFF
cdr3_nt: TGTGCCAGCAGTTACCCCGGACAGCACACTGAAGCTTTCTTT

d_call: NA
v_call: TRBV7-2
j_call: TRBJ1-5
clone_size: few
cdr3_aa: CASSLQVDQPQHF
cdr3_nt: TGTGCCAGCAGCTTACAGGTGGACCAGCCCCAGCATTTT

d_call: NA
v_call: TRBV2
j_call: TRBJ1-5
clone_size: few
cdr3_aa: CASSRGMSNQPQHF
cdr3_nt: TGTGCCAGCAGTAGGGGAATGAGCAATCAGCCCCAGCATTTT

d_call: NA
v_call: TRBV6-5
j_call: TRBJ1-1
clone_size: NA
cdr3_aa: CASSYEAGGTEAFF
cdr3_nt: TGTGCCAGCAGTTATGAGGCTGGAGGGACTGAAGCTTTCTTT

d_call: TRBD1
v_call: TRBV6-5
j_call: TRBJ1-2
clone_size: NA
cdr3_aa: CASRGTGVNYGYTF
cdr3_nt: TGTGCCAGCAGGGGGACAGGGGTTAACTATGGCTACACCTTC

d_call: NA
v_call: TRBV7-8
j_call: TRBJ1-4
clone_size: NA
cdr3_aa: CASSLLRGWSNEKLFF
cdr3_nt: TGTGCCAGCAGCTTACTCAGGGGTTGGAGTAATGAAAAACTGTTTTTT

d_call: TRBD1
v_call: TRBV7-3
j_call: TRBJ2-1
clone_size: NA
cdr3_aa: CASSFGQDYNEQFF
cdr3_nt: TGTGCCAGCAGCTTCGGACAGGATTACAATGAGCAGTTCTTC

d_call: NA
v_call: TRBV20-1
j_call: TRBJ1-2
clone_size: NA
cdr3_aa: CSAGYGYTF
cdr3_nt: TGCAGTGCTGGCTATGGCTACACCTTC

d_call: TRBD1
v_call: TRBV12-3/TRBV12-4
j_call: TRBJ2-1
clone_size: NA
cdr3_aa: CASSPDRGGEQFF
cdr3_nt: TGTGCCAGCAGTCCAGACAGGGGTGGAGAGCAGTTCTTC

d_call: NA
v_call: TRBV6-5
j_call: TRBJ2-5
clone_size: once
cdr3_aa: CASTWGPQETQYF
cdr3_nt: TGTGCCAGCACCTGGGGGCCGCAAGAGACCCAGTACTTC

d_call: NA
v_call: TRBV5-1
j_call: TRBJ2-3
clone_size: NA
cdr3_aa: CASSLVGGGTDTQYF
cdr3_nt: TGCGCCAGCAGCTTGGTCGGGGGAGGCACAGATACGCAGTATTTT